This T cell receptor beta chain is from a study of CD8 T cells in ankylosing spondylitis. This clonotype was recorded at least ten times. Its antigen remains unknown. MiXCR, run by TCRdb on the 5' RACE reads, gives a single entry per CDR3 protein. This table has about 39,000 distinct CDR3 sequences, approximately 3% appearing once. Findings and limits, study-wide: Among TCR beta sequences, a motif of several highly homologous variants appeared characteristic of ankylosing spondylitis blood.

The ends were cut back, 2 bases at V and 5 bases at J, with 13 bases in the middle. The germline V gene encodes CDR1 SGDLS and CDR2 YYNGEE. The CDR3 extends over 15 amino acids. The TCR sequence derives from a male donor with ankylosing spondylitis or in good health (not recorded which). The chain is built from TRBV9 and TRBJ2-2; the D gene could be TRBD1 or TRBD2 (6 bases each). The sequenced sample was blood, either unsorted or a sorted T cell fraction (not recorded which). The CDR3 DNA is TGTGCCAGCAGCGTGACTAGGGGGTCGACCGGGGAGCTGTTTTTT. Its translation: CASSVTRGSTGELFF.